The 8 T cell receptor beta chains presented below share a single source sample, sequenced in a study of T cells in localized non-small cell lung cancer. Generated by immunoSEQ multiplex PCR, the TCRdb table keeps only in-frame clones and is missing some. The sample lists about 40,000 clones; 70% to 90% were seen once. Sequenced here: peripheral blood, sampled before any cancer treatment. All receptors derive from a man aged 18 to 49 with stage I lung adenocarcinoma.

This clone was seen a few times. The rearrangement uses TRBV19 and TRBJ1-6; 10 bases align to TRBD1. J lost 10 bases, V lost 6 bases, and 6 bases had no gene match. The germline V gene encodes CDR1 LNHDA and CDR2 SQIVND (reference sequence). This CDR3 is built from 14 residues. In DNA form, the CDR3 reads TGTGCCAGTAGGACAGGGGGCAACGGGTCACCCCTCCACTTT. As protein: CASRTGGNGSPLHF.

The V and J genes are TRBV7-8 and TRBJ1-1; the D gene is possibly TRBD1 (6 bases). The germline CDR1 and CDR2 sequences are SGHVS and FQNEAQ. This CDR3 region has 16 residues. The V end was cut by 1 base, the J end by 5 bases, with 17 bases between. The CDR3 sequence: CASSLGWGHSRTEAFF. CDR3 nucleotides: TGTGCCAGCAGCTTAGGATGGGGGCACAGTCGGACTGAAGCTTTCTTT.

V and J are TRBV7-8 and TRBJ1-5; D gene uncertain. CDR1 is SGHVS and CDR2 is FQNEAQ in the germline V gene. The CDR3 has 16 residues. V was cut by 0 bases and J by 2 bases, with 11 bases left in between. This CDR3 is CASSLAAGWGNQPQHF. The DNA for the CDR3 is TGTGCCAGCAGCTTAGCGGCAGGATGGGGCAATCAGCCCCAGCATTTT.

The V and J genes are TRBV13 and TRBJ2-7; the match to TRBD2 covers 9 bases. V lost 3 bases and J lost 4; bases outside the gene matches: 10. The CDR3 extends over 16 amino acids. Germline CDR1 is PRHDT and CDR2 is FYEKMQ (reference sequence). The chain's CDR3 is CASSFSGSGLAYEQYF. The CDR3 nucleotides read TGTGCCAGCAGCTTCTCGGGGTCGGGACTAGCTTACGAGCAGTACTTC.

This chain connects TRBV6-1 to TRBJ1-1; 7 bases are shared with TRBD1. The V gene's germline CDR1 is MNHNS and CDR2 SASEGT. The J segment lost 2 bases and the V segment lost 5 bases, leaving 5 bases of the junction unmatched. The CDR3 sequence is 14 residues long. The CDR3 sequence: CASSLHRGNTEAFF. For the CDR3, the DNA is TGTGCCAGCAGTCTCCACAGGGGTAACACTGAAGCTTTCTTT.

This chain uses TRBV7-9 with TRBJ1-4; TRBD1 matches at 7 bases. Germline CDR1 and CDR2: SEHNR and FQNEAQ (reference sequence). With 4 bases clipped from V and 8 bases from J, the junction kept 7 bases outside the gene matches. CDR3 length: 14 amino acids. Here the CDR3 reads CASSSGTVGEKLFF. For the CDR3, the DNA is TGTGCCAGCAGCTCCGGGACAGTGGGAGAAAAACTGTTTTTT.

The rearrangement joins TRBV18 to TRBJ2-1; D possibly corresponds to TRBD2 (5 bases). The V gene lost 3 bases and the J gene lost 2 bases, with 11 bases spanning the gap. CDR1 KGHSH and CDR2 LQKENI come from the germline V gene. The CDR3 covers 15 residues. The CDR3 spells CASSPGEMTYNEQFF. CDR3 DNA: TGTGCCAGCTCACCCGGGGAAATGACCTACAATGAGCAGTTCTTC.

The chain carries TRBV28 and TRBJ1-1; no clear D. Trimming shortened V by 6 bases and J by 1 base, and 9 bases separated the two germline ends. The CDR3 runs to 13 residues. Germline V gene sequence: CDR1 MDHEN, CDR2 SYDVKM. CDR3 nucleotide sequence: TGTGCCAGCAGAACCGACACGAACACTGAAGCTTTCTTT. Encoded protein: CASRTDTNTEAFF.